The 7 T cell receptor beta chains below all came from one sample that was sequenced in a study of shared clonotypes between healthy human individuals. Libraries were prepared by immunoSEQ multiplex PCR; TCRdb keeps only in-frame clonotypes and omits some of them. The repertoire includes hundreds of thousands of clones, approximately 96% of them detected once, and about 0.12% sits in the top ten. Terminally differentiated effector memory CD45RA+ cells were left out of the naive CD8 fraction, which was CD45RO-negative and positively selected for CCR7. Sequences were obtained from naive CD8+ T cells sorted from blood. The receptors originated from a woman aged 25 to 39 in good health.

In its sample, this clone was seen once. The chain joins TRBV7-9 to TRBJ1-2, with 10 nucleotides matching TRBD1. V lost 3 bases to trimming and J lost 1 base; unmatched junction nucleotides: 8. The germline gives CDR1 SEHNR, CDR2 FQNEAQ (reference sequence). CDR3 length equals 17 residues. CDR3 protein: CASSFAGTGVFNYGYTF. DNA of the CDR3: TGTGCCAGCAGCTTTGCCGGGACAGGGGTTTTTAACTATGGCTACACCTTC.

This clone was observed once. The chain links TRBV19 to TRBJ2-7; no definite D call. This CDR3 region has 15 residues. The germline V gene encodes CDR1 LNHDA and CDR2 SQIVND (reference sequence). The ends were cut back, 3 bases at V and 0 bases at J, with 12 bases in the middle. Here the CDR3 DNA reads TGTGCCAGTAGTATCAGCCCTACTATCTCCTACGAGCAGTACTTC. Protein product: CASSISPTISYEQYF.

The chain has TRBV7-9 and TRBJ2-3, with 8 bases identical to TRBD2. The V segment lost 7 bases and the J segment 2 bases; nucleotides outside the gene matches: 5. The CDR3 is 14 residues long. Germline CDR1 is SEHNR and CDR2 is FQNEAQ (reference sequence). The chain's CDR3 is CASTAGGYTDTQYF. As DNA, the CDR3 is TGTGCCAGCACCGCGGGAGGATACACAGATACGCAGTATTTT.

This CDR3 is CASSKLGRRQETQYF. The CDR3 region has the DNA TGTGCCAGCAGCAAATTGGGCAGGCGACAAGAGACCCAGTACTTC. The genes are TRBV21-1 and TRBJ2-5; the table's D call, TRBD1, has no DNA check behind it. TRBV21-1 is noted as a pseudogene. The CDR3 length is 15 residues.

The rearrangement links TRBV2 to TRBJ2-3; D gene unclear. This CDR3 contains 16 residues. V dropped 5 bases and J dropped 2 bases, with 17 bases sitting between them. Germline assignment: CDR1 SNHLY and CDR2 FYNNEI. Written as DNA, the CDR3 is TGTGCCAGCAGTTGGGCCCACGCGGAGTTCACAGATACGCAGTATTTT. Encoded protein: CASSWAHAEFTDTQYF.

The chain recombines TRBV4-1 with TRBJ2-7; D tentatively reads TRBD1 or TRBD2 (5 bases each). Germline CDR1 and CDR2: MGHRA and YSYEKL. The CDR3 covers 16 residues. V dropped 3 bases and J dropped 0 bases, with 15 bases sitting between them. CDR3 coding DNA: TGCGCCAGCAGCCAGGAGCCCGGGACGAGCTCCTACGAGCAGTACTTC. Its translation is CASSQEPGTSSYEQYF.

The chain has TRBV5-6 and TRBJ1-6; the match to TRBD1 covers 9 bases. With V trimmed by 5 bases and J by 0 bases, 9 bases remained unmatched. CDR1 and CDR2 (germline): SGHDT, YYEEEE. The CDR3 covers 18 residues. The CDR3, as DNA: TGTGCCAGCAGGGAGGGACAGGGTGGAGGCTCCTATAATTCACCCCTCCACTTT. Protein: CASREGQGGGSYNSPLHF.